This TCR beta chain originates from a study of graft-versus-host responses after intestinal transplantation. Overall study results and limits: The marrow of recipients harbored GvH clones, and ileum or blood showed some of them first.

Responders labeled with CFSE (approximately 200,000) were plated with approximately 200,000 irradiated, violet-dye-labeled stimulators. The CDR3 spans 13 residues. Germline assignment: CDR1 MNHEY and CDR2 SMNVEV (reference sequence). The V end was cut by 7 bases, the J end by 4 bases, with 13 bases between. Some clones are missing from TCRdb's copy, which holds only in-frame ones; the method was immunoSEQ multiplex PCR. Of about 14,000 clones listed, just over 35% were seen once; the top ten hold roughly 2.3%. This chain uses TRBV27 with TRBJ1-2; tentatively, D is TRBD1 (5 bases). This receptor was taken from a human patient who received an intestinal transplant. The sample consisted of alloreactive CD8+ T cells from a mixed lymphocyte reaction culture, taken before intestinal transplant. The subset here: CFSE-low proliferating T cells sorted from approximately 6-day pre-transplant mixed lymphocyte reaction (GvH or HvG direction). CDR3 protein: CASTPTDLYGYTF. In nucleotides, the CDR3 is TGTGCCAGCACCCCGACAGACCTCTATGGCTACACCTTC.